These 2 T cell receptor beta chains were sequenced from one sample in a study of shared clonotypes between healthy human individuals. Libraries were prepared by immunoSEQ multiplex PCR; TCRdb keeps only in-frame clonotypes and omits some of them. The sample has a few million clones, roughly nine tenths seen once. The sequenced sample was naive CD4+ T cells sorted from blood. Described subset: CD45RA+ positively selected. The receptors here all came from a man aged 18 to 29 in good health.

The chain has TRBV4-3 and TRBJ2-1; 8 bases fit TRBD2. The CDR3 runs to 15 residues. The ends lost 1 base at V and 8 bases at J; junction bases unmatched: 7. Germline CDR1 and CDR2: LGHNA and YSLEER. The CDR3 loop is CASSQGPETSDEQFF. In nucleotides, the CDR3 is TGCGCCAGCAGCCAAGGGCCCGAGACTAGCGATGAGCAGTTCTTC.

The chain couples TRBV5-8 to TRBJ2-2; TRBD2 is a possible D gene (5 bases). The CDR3 sequence is 17 residues long. With 0 bases removed from V and 4 bases from J, the gap between germline ends came to 16 bases. Germline assignment: CDR1 SGHTS and CDR2 YDEGEE. CDR3: CASSLGSRTLSTGELFF. The CDR3 DNA follows: TGTGCCAGCAGCTTGGGGTCCAGGACTCTTTCCACCGGGGAGCTGTTTTTT.